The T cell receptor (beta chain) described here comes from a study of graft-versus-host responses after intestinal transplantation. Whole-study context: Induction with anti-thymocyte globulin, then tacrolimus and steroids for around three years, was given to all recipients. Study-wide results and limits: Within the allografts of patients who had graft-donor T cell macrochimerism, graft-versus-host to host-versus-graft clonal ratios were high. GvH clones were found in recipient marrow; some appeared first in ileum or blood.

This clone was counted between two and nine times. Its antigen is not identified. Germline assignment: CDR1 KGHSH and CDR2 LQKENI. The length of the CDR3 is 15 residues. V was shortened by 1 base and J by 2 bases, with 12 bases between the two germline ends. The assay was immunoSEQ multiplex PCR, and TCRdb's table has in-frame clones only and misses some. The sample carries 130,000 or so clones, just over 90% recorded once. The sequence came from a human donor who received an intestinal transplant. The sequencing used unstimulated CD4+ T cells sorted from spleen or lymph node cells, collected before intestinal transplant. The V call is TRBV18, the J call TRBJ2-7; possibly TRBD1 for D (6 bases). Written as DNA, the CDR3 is TGTGCCAGCTCACCACTCGGGACACAAGCCTACGAGCAGTACTTC. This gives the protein CASSPLGTQAYEQYF.